These 22 T cell receptor beta chains share one sample of origin, sequenced in a study of response to subunit inactivated influenza vaccine. TCRdb itself ran the RT-PCR reads through MiXCR, one entry per CDR3 protein. The sample shows 250,000 to 350,000 distinct CDR3 sequences, roughly 20% of them seen only once. This material consisted of PBMCs from blood, taken about 20 months after vaccination. These receptor sequences come from a man between 50 and 69 years old who received an inactivated influenza vaccine.

The gene calls are TRBV27 and TRBJ2-7; 8 bases are shared with TRBD1. Looked up from germline, CDR1 is MNHEY and CDR2 is SMNVEV (reference sequence). There are 15 residues in the CDR3. V was pared by 5 bases and J by 2 bases, with 8 bases of the junction left unmatched. The CDR3 region is CASSAGTGMTYEQYF. As DNA, the CDR3 is TGTGCCAGCAGTGCAGGGACAGGCATGACCTACGAGCAGTACTTC.

The V call is TRBV24-1, the J call TRBJ1-2, with D uncertain. V was pared by 1 base and J by 2 bases, with 7 bases between. CDR3 length equals 14 residues. CDR1 and CDR2 from the germline V gene are KGHDR and SFDVKD. For the CDR3, the DNA is TGTGCCACCAGTGATTTCGCCCTGAACTATGGCTACACCTTC. Protein: CATSDFALNYGYTF.

At least ten counts were recorded for this clonotype. The V and J genes are TRBV9 and TRBJ1-4; D not resolved. V was pared by 0 bases and J by 1 base, with 1 base between. The CDR3 runs to 13 residues. The germline V gene encodes CDR1 SGDLS and CDR2 YYNGEE. This chain's CDR3 is CASSVGTNEKLFF. The CDR3 nucleotides are TGTGCCAGCAGCGTAGGAACTAATGAAAAACTGTTTTTT.

This clonotype came up a few times. The rearrangement links TRBV4-2 to TRBJ2-1; 7 bases are a match to TRBD1. Germline V lookup: CDR1 LGHNA, CDR2 YNFKEQ. With V trimmed by 1 base and J by 9 bases, 6 bases remained unmatched. CDR3 size: 14 residues. The CDR3 region is CASSQAQGVGEQFF. CDR3 sequence (DNA): TGTGCCAGCAGCCAAGCCCAGGGGGTTGGTGAGCAGTTCTTC.

This clonotype was seen only once. The chain uses TRBV20-1 and TRBJ1-2; no firm D call. V was pared by 0 bases and J by 4 bases, with 15 bases between. This CDR3 is 15 amino acids long. The germline CDR1 and CDR2 sequences are DFQATT and SNEGSKA (reference sequence). This chain's CDR3 is CSARERALTLYGYTF. Here the CDR3 DNA reads TGCAGTGCTAGAGAGCGGGCCTTAACCCTCTATGGCTACACCTTC.

The V call is TRBV12-3 or TRBV12-4, the J call TRBJ2-1; a possible D gene is TRBD2 (5 bases). The ends were cut back, 5 bases at V and 6 bases at J, with 23 bases in the middle. The CDR3 loop spans 17 amino acids. The CDR3 here is CASSTPRGAPAGNEQFF. In DNA form, the CDR3 reads TGTGCCAGCAGTACTCCCCGGGGAGCGCCCGCAGGCAATGAGCAGTTCTTC.

This clonotype was seen ten or more times. The rearrangement links TRBV25-1 to TRBJ1-2; D gene unclear. The CDR3 loop spans 12 amino acids. Germline V gives CDR1 MGHDK, CDR2 SYGVNS. V was trimmed by 5 bases and J by 4 bases, leaving 8 bases between them. CDR3 DNA sequence: TGTGCCAGCAGTACGGGGATCTATGGCTACACCTTC. It specifies CASSTGIYGYTF.

V is TRBV7-2 and J is TRBJ1-5; D gene uncertain. CDR3 size: 15 residues. CDR1 and CDR2 from the germline V gene are SGHTA and FQGNSA. V was cut by 1 base and J by 5 bases, with 12 bases left in between. CDR3 sequence (DNA): TGTGCCAGCAGCTTAGAGTCTGGGGTTTATCAGCCCCAGCATTTT. Translation gives CASSLESGVYQPQHF.

This clonotype showed up just a few times. The chain uses TRBV5-1 and TRBJ1-1; D gene ambiguous. Germline-derived CDR1 and CDR2 are SGHRS and YFSETQ. Trimming shortened V by 2 bases and J by 5 bases, and 16 bases separated the two germline ends. The CDR3 extends over 15 amino acids. Here the CDR3 DNA reads TGCGCCAGCAGCTTAGCCGGGGTTTTTGTTACTGAAGCTTTCTTT. This codes for CASSLAGVFVTEAFF.

This chain connects TRBV4-1 to TRBJ1-3, with D unclear. This CDR3 region has 16 residues. Between the trimmed V and J ends, which lost 4 bases and 7 bases, there was a span of 20 bases. The V gene's germline CDR1 is MGHRA and CDR2 YSYEKL. CDR3 in DNA: TGCGCCAGCAGCCTCCCCGGGAAGGATGTAGGGAACACCATATATTTT. Amino acid sequence: CASSLPGKDVGNTIYF.

This clonotype was found a few times. The V and J genes are TRBV5-1 and TRBJ1-1; 10 bases match TRBD1. From germline, CDR1 is SGHRS and CDR2 YFSETQ. J gave up 3 bases and V 4 bases, and 3 bases lay outside the gene matches. The CDR3 totals 14 residues. The DNA for the CDR3 is TGCGCCAGCAGCACCGGGACAGGGGACACTGAAGCTTTCTTT. The encoded protein is CASSTGTGDTEAFF.

This clonotype was detected only a few times. This chain uses TRBV10-3 with TRBJ2-7, with 8 bases lining up with TRBD1. The length of the CDR3 is 12 residues. Germline V gene data show CDR1 as ENHRY and CDR2 as SYGVKD. V shed 6 bases and J 4 bases; nucleotides not matched to a gene: 2. CDR3 in amino acids: CAISRTGYEQYF. DNA for the CDR3: TGTGCCATCAGCCGGACAGGGTACGAGCAGTACTTC.

The gene calls are TRBV4-3 and TRBJ1-4; unclear D gene. Trimming removed 0 bases from V and 6 bases from J, with 11 bases in between. This CDR3 comprises 15 residues. CDR1 is LGHNA, CDR2 YSLEER, per germline. The CDR3, as DNA: TGCGCCAGCAGCCAAGACTACGGACGGTATGAAAAACTGTTTTTT. It is translated as CASSQDYGRYEKLFF.

The chain links TRBV20-1 to TRBJ2-7; 9 bases map to TRBD1. The CDR3 is 13 amino acids. V shed 6 bases, J shed 4 bases, and the junction held 7 bases outside the gene matches. Germline loops: CDR1 DFQATT, CDR2 SNEGSKA (reference sequence). CDR3 nucleotides: TGCAGTGCGCCGGGACAGGGAATGTACGAGCAGTACTTC. It specifies CSAPGQGMYEQYF.

This clonotype was seen at least ten times. V gene TRBV29-1 combines with J gene TRBJ1-1, with D hard to call. Trimming pared 3 bases from V and 0 bases from J, leaving 2 bases between. CDR3 length: 11 residues. Germline V gene lookup returns CDR1 SQVTM and CDR2 ANQGSEA. The CDR3: CSVELNTEAFF. The CDR3 DNA is TGCAGCGTTGAGTTGAACACTGAAGCTTTCTTT. Supplemented by reference TRBV29-1 and TRBJ1-1, the full variable domain reads SAVISQKPSRDICQRGTSLTIQCQVDSQVTMMFWYRQQPGQSLTLIATANQGSEATYESGFVIDKFPISRPNLTFSTLTVSNMSPEDSSIYLCSVELNTEAFFGQGTRLTVV.

This chain connects TRBV7-9 to TRBJ2-4, with TRBD1 identical over 8 bases. V trimming: 0 bases; J trimming: 7 bases; junction bases outside the gene matches: 8. The CDR3 has 16 residues. Germline CDR1 and CDR2: SEHNR and FQNEAQ (reference sequence). The CDR3: CASSLASGTGGNIQYF. CDR3 coding DNA: TGTGCCAGCAGCTTAGCCTCCGGGACAGGCGGGAACATTCAGTACTTC. Combining the CDR3 with reference TRBV7-9 and TRBJ2-4 gives the whole variable domain DTGVSQNPRHKITKRGQNVTFRCDPISEHNRLYWYRQTLGQGPEFLTYFQNEAQLEKSRLLSDRFSAERPKGSFSTLEIQRTEQGDSAMYLCASSLASGTGGNIQYFGAGTRLSVL.

This clonotype was counted many times. CDR3 in amino acids: CSVRRATEAFF. The CDR3 nucleotides read TGCAGCGTGAGAAGGGCCACTGAAGCTTTCTTT. This sequence joins TRBV29-1 and TRBJ1-1; no reliable D call. V dropped 6 bases and J dropped 4 bases, with 9 bases sitting between them. The CDR3 is made up of 11 amino acids. Germline CDR1 and CDR2: SQVTM and ANQGSEA. The whole variable domain, filled in from reference TRBV29-1 and TRBJ1-1, reads SAVISQKPSRDICQRGTSLTIQCQVDSQVTMMFWYRQQPGQSLTLIATANQGSEATYESGFVIDKFPISRPNLTFSTLTVSNMSPEDSSIYLCSVRRATEAFFGQGTRLTVV.

The sample holds a few counts of this clonotype. The J gene is TRBJ1-4, the V gene TRBV29-1; TRBD1 is a possible D gene (6 bases). Looked up from germline, CDR1 is SQVTM and CDR2 is ANQGSEA. Trimming took 4 bases from V and 5 from J, leaving 8 bases between them. This CDR3 contains 12 residues. CDR3 residues: CSVAGGNEKLFF. CDR3 nucleotides: TGCAGCGTTGCCGGGGGCAATGAAAAACTGTTTTTT.

In its sample, this clonotype was seen a few times. The J gene is TRBJ1-2, the V gene TRBV7-9; 8 bases align to TRBD1. Germline V lookup: CDR1 SEHNR, CDR2 FQNEAQ (reference sequence). CDR3 length: 14 residues. With 2 bases clipped from V and 4 bases from J, the junction kept 3 bases outside the gene matches. CDR3 in amino acids: CASSLQGASYGYTF. In DNA form, the CDR3 reads TGTGCCAGCAGCTTACAGGGGGCCAGCTATGGCTACACCTTC.

This clonotype appeared a few times. The chain combines TRBV20-1 with TRBJ1-1, with a weak D call TRBD1 (6 bases). Deletions cut 5 bases from V and 7 bases from J, with 20 bases between. The CDR3 has 14 residues. The germline gives CDR1 DFQATT, CDR2 SNEGSKA (reference sequence). The CDR3 reads CSAPTHDQGNEAFF. CDR3 DNA sequence: TGCAGTGCTCCTACACACGACCAGGGGAATGAAGCTTTCTTT.

This clonotype was seen repeatedly, ten times or more. V usage is TRBV4-1 and J usage is TRBJ1-1; D gene unclear. The CDR3 is made up of 15 amino acids. From germline, CDR1 is MGHRA and CDR2 YSYEKL. Trimming pared 0 bases from V and 4 bases from J, leaving 12 bases between. The CDR3, as DNA: TGCGCCAGCAGCCAAGATCAGACCCTGGTCACTGAAGCTTTCTTT. Translating it yields CASSQDQTLVTEAFF.

The chain uses TRBV9 and TRBJ2-7; D assignment may be TRBD1 or TRBD2 (5 bases each). V was trimmed by 0 bases and J by 6 bases, leaving 13 bases between them. Germline CDR1 is SGDLS and CDR2 is YYNGEE. This CDR3 is 14 amino acids long. CDR3 nucleotides: TGTGCCAGCAGCGTAGGAGGGGAAAGGCTCGAGCAGTACTTC. Translating gives CASSVGGERLEQYF.